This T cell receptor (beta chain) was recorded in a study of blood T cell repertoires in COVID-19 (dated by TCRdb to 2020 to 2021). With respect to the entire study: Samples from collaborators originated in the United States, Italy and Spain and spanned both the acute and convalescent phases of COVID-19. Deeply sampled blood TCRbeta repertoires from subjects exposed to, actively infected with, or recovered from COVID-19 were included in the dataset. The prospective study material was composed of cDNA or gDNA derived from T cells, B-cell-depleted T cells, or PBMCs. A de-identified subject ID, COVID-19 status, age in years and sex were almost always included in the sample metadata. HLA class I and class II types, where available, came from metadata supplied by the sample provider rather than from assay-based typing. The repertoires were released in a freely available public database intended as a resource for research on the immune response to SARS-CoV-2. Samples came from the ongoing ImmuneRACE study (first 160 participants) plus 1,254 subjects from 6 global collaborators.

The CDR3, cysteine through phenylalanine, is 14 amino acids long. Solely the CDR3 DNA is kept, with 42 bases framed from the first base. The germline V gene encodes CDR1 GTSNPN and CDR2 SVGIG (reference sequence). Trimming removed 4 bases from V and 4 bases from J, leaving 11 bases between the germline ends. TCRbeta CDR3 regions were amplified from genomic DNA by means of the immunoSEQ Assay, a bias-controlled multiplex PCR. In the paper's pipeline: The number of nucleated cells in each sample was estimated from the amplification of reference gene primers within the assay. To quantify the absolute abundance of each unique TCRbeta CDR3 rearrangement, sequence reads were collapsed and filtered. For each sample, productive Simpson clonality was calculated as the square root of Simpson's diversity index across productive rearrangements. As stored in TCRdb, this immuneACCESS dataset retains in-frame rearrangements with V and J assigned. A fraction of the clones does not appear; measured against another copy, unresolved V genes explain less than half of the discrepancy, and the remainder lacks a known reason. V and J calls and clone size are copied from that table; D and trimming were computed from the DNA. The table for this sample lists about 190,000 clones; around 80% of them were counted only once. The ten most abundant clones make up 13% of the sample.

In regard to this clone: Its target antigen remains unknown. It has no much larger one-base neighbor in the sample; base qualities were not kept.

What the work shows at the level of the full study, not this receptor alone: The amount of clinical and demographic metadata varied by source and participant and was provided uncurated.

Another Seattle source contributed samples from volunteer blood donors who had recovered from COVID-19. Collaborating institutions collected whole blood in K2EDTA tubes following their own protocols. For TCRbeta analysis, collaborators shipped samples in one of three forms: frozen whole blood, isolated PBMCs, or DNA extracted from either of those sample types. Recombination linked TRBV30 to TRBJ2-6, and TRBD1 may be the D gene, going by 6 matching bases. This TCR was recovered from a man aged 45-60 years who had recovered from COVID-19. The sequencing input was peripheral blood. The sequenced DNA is TGTGCCTGGACCAGGGGCTCAGGGGCCAACGTCCTGACTTTC. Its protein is CAWTRGSGANVLTF.